These 11 T cell receptor beta chains originate from one sample sequenced in a study of early T cells in non-severe SARS-CoV-2 infection. TCRdb reanalysed the 5' RACE reads using MiXCR and keeps one entry per CDR3 protein. The sample yields about 80,000 distinct CDR3 sequences, around 13% seen once. Sequenced input: whole blood. The source is an adult who was a healthcare worker with PCR-confirmed SARS-CoV-2 infection or an uninfected control (not recorded which).

The V and J genes are TRBV6-6 and TRBJ1-6; D is perhaps TRBD1 (5 bases). CDR1 is MNHNY, CDR2 SVGAGI, per germline (reference sequence). The CDR3 extends over 14 amino acids. Trimming left V 5 bases short and J 6 bases short, with 11 bases between. CDR3: CASSTHDSNSPLHF. CDR3 coding DNA: TGTGCCAGCAGTACCCATGACAGTAATTCACCCCTCCACTTT.

This clonotype was picked up a small number of times. The chain carries TRBV28 and TRBJ1-1; D gene unclear. The CDR3 runs to 15 residues. Trimming took off 2 bases at V and 0 bases at J, with 10 bases between the two ends. The germline V gene encodes CDR1 MDHEN and CDR2 SYDVKM. CDR3 DNA sequence: TGTGCCAGCAGTTTAATTTCAATGGTGAACACTGAAGCTTTCTTT. This sequence encodes CASSLISMVNTEAFF. Supplemented by reference TRBV28 and TRBJ1-1, the full variable domain reads DVKVTQSSRYLVKRTGEKVFLECVQDMDHENMFWYRQDPGLGLRLIYFSYDVKMKEKGDIPEGYSVSREKKERFSLILESASTNQTSMYLCASSLISMVNTEAFFGQGTRLTVV.

The sample holds a few counts of this clonotype. The chain combines TRBV7-8 with TRBJ2-5; tentatively, D is TRBD1 (5 bases). CDR1 is SGHVS, CDR2 FQNEAQ, per germline. The ends were cut back, 5 bases at V and 0 bases at J, with 16 bases in the middle. The CDR3 totals 16 residues. CDR3 region: CASSPPGARDQETQYF. CDR3 in DNA: TGTGCCAGCAGCCCACCCGGTGCCAGGGACCAAGAGACCCAGTACTTC.

This clonotype came up many times. This sequence joins TRBV3-1 and TRBJ1-5, with D uncertain. V lost 1 base to trimming and J lost 5 bases, with 3 bases between them. Germline V gene data show CDR1 as LGHDT and CDR2 as YNNKEL (reference sequence). The CDR3 runs to 12 residues. CDR3 region: CASSQGDQPQHF. As DNA, the CDR3 is TGTGCCAGCAGCCAAGGTGATCAGCCCCAGCATTTT.

This clonotype occurred many times. The J gene is TRBJ2-7, the V gene TRBV6-5; D remains ambiguous. The ends were cut back, 9 bases at V and 0 bases at J, with 15 bases in the middle. This CDR3 spans 14 amino acids. CDR1 is MNHEY and CDR2 is SVGAGI in the germline V gene. The CDR3, as DNA: TGTGCCAGTAGGGCCTGGCGATACTCCTACGAGCAGTACTTC. It translates to CASRAWRYSYEQYF.

This clonotype was counted ten times or more. The chain employs TRBV18 and TRBJ2-7; 7 bases line up with TRBD1. Germline assignment: CDR1 KGHSH and CDR2 LQKENI. The J segment lost 9 bases and the V segment lost 2 bases, leaving 10 bases of the junction unmatched. CDR3 size: 14 residues. The CDR3 reads CASSPETGNTVQYF. DNA for the CDR3: TGTGCCAGCTCACCAGAGACAGGGAATACCGTGCAGTACTTC.

This clonotype was counted only a few times. V and J are TRBV6-2 or TRBV6-3 and TRBJ1-3; D unclear. The CDR3 spans 16 residues. CDR1 is MNHEY, CDR2 SVGEGT, per germline. Trimming removed 6 bases from V and 2 bases from J, with 17 bases in between. In nucleotides, the CDR3 is TGTGCCAGCAGCCAAGGGCCCGCGGAGACTGGAAACACCATATATTTT. Translation gives CASSQGPAETGNTIYF.

Many counts were recorded for this clonotype. The CDR3 DNA follows: TGTGCCAGCAGCGCCTTTAGTGCAGATACGCAGTATTTT. Its protein product is CASSAFSADTQYF. The gene calls are TRBV11-2 and TRBJ2-3; D not resolved. V was shortened by 5 bases and J by 4 bases, with 10 bases between the two germline ends. This CDR3 is 13 amino acids long. Germline CDR1 and CDR2: SGHAT and FQNNGV.

The chain carries TRBV4-2 and TRBJ1-4; 8 bases match TRBD1. Germline V lookup: CDR1 LGHNA, CDR2 YNFKEQ. J lost 4 bases, V lost 3 bases, and 10 bases had no gene match. The CDR3 consists of 17 residues. CDR3 protein: CASSQDRTGPGNEKLFF. The DNA of the CDR3 is TGTGCCAGCAGCCAGGATAGGACAGGGCCGGGTAATGAAAAACTGTTTTTT.

This clonotype was seen many times. The genes are TRBV20-1 and TRBJ2-1, with D hard to call. In germline, CDR1 is DFQATT, CDR2 SNEGSKA (reference sequence). The CDR3 sequence is 15 residues long. V lost 3 bases and J 1 base, leaving 13 bases between the germline ends. The CDR3 protein is CSASKGLHSYNEQFF. CDR3 sequence (DNA): TGCAGTGCTAGCAAGGGCCTACATTCCTACAATGAGCAGTTCTTC.

The chain has TRBV20-1 and TRBJ1-3; D gene ambiguous. V was clipped by 0 bases and J by 1 base, with 10 bases between them. Germline V gives CDR1 DFQATT, CDR2 SNEGSKA (reference sequence). The CDR3 length is 15 residues. This CDR3 is CSARDGSTSGNTIYF. The CDR3 nucleotides are TGCAGTGCTAGAGACGGCAGTACTTCTGGAAACACCATATATTTT.